The sequence of this T cell receptor (beta chain) was determined in a study of CD8+CD57+ T cells in acquired aplastic anemia (dated by TCRdb to the late 2010s). Describing the broader study: DNA extracted from sorted CD4+ and CD8+ cells had a mean of 3.2 ug, with a range of about 0.19 to 27.4 ug. A CD8+CD57+ expansion meant a frequency higher than the mean frequency seen in healthy subjects. Study-wide findings and limitations: Approximately 31 CD8+ CDR3 sequences were found in both patients and controls but appeared to be highly expressed in patients and within the immunodominant clones of the patients. Patients and healthy controls showed no significant difference in CD8+ Simpson's diversity (P=0.060).

Notes on this clonotype: It lacks a known antigen. No quality values exist for individual bases; no much larger clone is one base distant.

Expansion of CD8+CD57+ cells had been shown by flow cytometry in the patients chosen for sequencing. Every patient had severe acquired aplastic anemia, diagnosed using the International Study of Aplastic Anemia and Agranulocytosis and Camitta criteria. At the time blood was sampled, none of the patients had received any therapy. In the study, sorted CD4+ and CD8+ blood T cells from patients with severe aplastic anemia and from healthy subjects underwent deep sequencing of TCR repertoires. Patients were enrolled under clinicaltrials.gov protocols 00001620, 01623167, 00001397, 00071045, 00081523 and 00961064 in the USA. Ficoll-Paque density gradient centrifugation was used to isolate peripheral blood mononuclear cells. CD4+ and CD8+ T cells were sorted by FACS or magnetic beads before DNA extraction. Genomic DNA served as template for TCR beta VDJ combination and CDR3 sequence profiling. An Illumina HiSeq 2000 was the platform used for TCR repertoire sequencing. Turning to the authors' computational methods: TRBV/TRBJ rearrangement plots, CDR3 size and DJ length profiles, and Simpson's diversity index were used to evaluate the repertoires. The immunodominant clone was defined as the most abundant DNA sequence in deep sequencing data. CDR3 amino acid sequences were checked for sharing across subjects and were also compared against the VDJdb database and published repertoires. TCRdb's own reprocessing of the public reads used fastp at Q25 and MiXCR and kept productive beta chains. Every CDR3 protein is listed once, alongside the most common genes and DNA of its rows. The V and J calls follow TCRdb's processing rather than the paper's. A total of a few hundred thousand distinct CDR3 sequences appear in this sample, roughly 53% of them only once. Approximately 1.2% of the sample rests with the top ten.

Measured from the cysteine to the phenylalanine, the CDR3 is 17 residues long. CDR3 DNA is the only sequence kept; it has 51 bases, read in frame from the first base. The germline V gene (reference sequence) provides CDR1 LNHNV and CDR2 YYDKDF. V was cut back by 2 bases and J by 0 bases, leaving a gap of 13 bases between them. The TCR sequence derives from a human donor with aplastic anemia. The sequence joins TRBV15 to TRBJ1-4; matching of 6 bases hints at TRBD1 as the D gene. The sequenced sample consisted of sorted CD4+, CD8+, or CD8+CD57+ T cells (not recorded which) from PBMCs. The CDR3 is CATSRTTGYATNEKLFF. The DNA reads as follows: TGTGCCACCAGCAGAACGACAGGTTATGCAACTAATGAAAAACTGTTTTTT.